This entry lists 21 T cell receptor beta chains sequenced from one sample in a study of type 1 and type 2 diabetes patients. PCR was run on genomic DNA. Amplification of the beta chain CDR3 used 30 forward and 13 reverse multiplex primers. MiXCR, applied by TCRdb to the multiplex PCR reads, yields one record per CDR3 protein. This table holds about 290,000 distinct CDR3 sequences, 45% to 60% found once. The specimen was peripheral blood mononuclear cells (PBMCs). These receptors were collected from a man between 18 and 29 years old with type 2 diabetes.

The chain combines TRBV20-1 with TRBJ2-1; 12 nucleotides match TRBD2. CDR3 size: 16 residues. Germline CDR1 reads DFQATT; CDR2 reads SNEGSKA (reference sequence). V lost 2 bases, J lost 0 bases, and 2 bases stayed unmatched. The CDR3 sequence is CSARTSGGISYNEQFF. The DNA of the CDR3 is TGCAGTGCTAGAACTAGCGGGGGGATCTCCTACAATGAGCAGTTCTTC.

The gene calls are TRBV12-3 or TRBV12-4 and TRBJ1-5, with TRBD1 identical over 7 bases. The J segment lost 6 bases and the V segment lost 6 bases, leaving 2 bases of the junction unmatched. The length of the CDR3 is 12 residues. CDR3 amino acids: CASSTGVQPQHF. CDR3 sequence (DNA): TGTGCCAGCAGCACAGGGGTTCAGCCCCAGCATTTT.

The chain employs TRBV9 and TRBJ1-5; D gene uncertain. V was pared by 2 bases and J by 5 bases, with 11 bases between. Germline CDR1 reads SGDLS; CDR2 reads YYNGEE. This CDR3 has 14 residues. CDR3 bases: TGTGCCAGCAGCGTGGACGGTGGGGATCAGCCCCAGCATTTT. Amino acid sequence: CASSVDGGDQPQHF.

The sample holds a few counts of this clonotype. The chain links TRBV29-1 to TRBJ2-7; perhaps TRBD2 as D (6 bases). Trimming pared 0 bases from V and 2 bases from J, leaving 14 bases between. Germline CDR1 SQVTM, CDR2 ANQGSEA. CDR3 length: 15 amino acids. Written as DNA, the CDR3 is TGCAGCGTTGAAGAGATGGAGGGCCTTACCTACGAGCAGTACTTC. Residues: CSVEEMEGLTYEQYF.

V gene TRBV12-3 or TRBV12-4 combines with J gene TRBJ1-5, with TRBD1 as a possible D gene (6 bases). This CDR3 has 12 amino acids. V shed 7 bases and J shed 4 bases, with 8 bases lying between them. The CDR3 nucleotides are TGTGCCAGCAAGCAGGGGAATCAGCCCCAGCATTTT. This sequence encodes CASKQGNQPQHF.

This chain uses TRBV27 with TRBJ2-1; D perhaps matches TRBD2 (5 bases). The CDR3 is 14 amino acids. CDR1 and CDR2 from the germline V gene are MNHEY and SMNVEV (reference sequence). The V end lost 0 bases, the J end lost 8 bases, and 11 bases lay between the germline ends. The CDR3 reads CASSLSPLVDEQFF. The CDR3 DNA reads TGTGCCAGCAGTTTATCCCCACTAGTGGATGAGCAGTTCTTC.

This clonotype has only a few counts. The CDR3 DNA follows: TGTGCCAGCAGCTTTTATGCGGGAGGAGGCTACGAGCAGTACTTC. Translating gives CASSFYAGGGYEQYF. The V and J genes are TRBV7-2 and TRBJ2-7; 8 bases are shared with TRBD2. V trimming: 3 bases; J trimming: 3 bases; junction bases outside the gene matches: 7. Germline values: CDR1 SGHTA, CDR2 FQGNSA. This CDR3 comprises 15 residues.

This clonotype was seen at least ten times. V is TRBV10-2 and J is TRBJ1-2; 7 bases agree with TRBD1. The CDR3 covers 17 residues. Germline CDR1 WSHSY, CDR2 SAAADI. V shed 0 bases, J shed 4 bases, and the junction held 11 bases outside the gene matches. The CDR3 bases are TGCGCCAGCAGTGAGTCCCGACAGGGAGGGGGATTCTATGGCTACACCTTC. It yields the protein CASSESRQGGGFYGYTF.

The chain joins TRBV6-2 or TRBV6-3 to TRBJ2-7; D possibly corresponds to TRBD2 (6 bases). The germline V and J ends were trimmed by 11 bases and 3 bases, with 14 bases remaining between them. Germline loops: CDR1 MNHEY, CDR2 SVGEGT. This CDR3 region has 12 residues. The CDR3 spells CAGGKADYEQYF. The CDR3 DNA follows: TGTGCCGGGGGGAAAGCCGACTACGAGCAGTACTTC.

This chain connects TRBV11-2 to TRBJ2-7; TRBD2 matches 9 bases. The DNA end is a closer match to TRBJ2-1, so the J assignment may be wrong. This CDR3 is built from 17 residues. CDR1 and CDR2 (germline): SGHAT, FQNNGV. CDR3 nucleotides: TGTGCCAGCAGCCGGACTAGCGCGACGATATTACACAATGAGCAGTTCTTC. Translated: CASSRTSATILHNEQFF.

The chain uses TRBV28 and TRBJ2-3, with 7 positions matching TRBD1. J gave up 5 bases and V 5 bases, and 4 bases lay outside the gene matches. CDR3 length equals 13 residues. CDR1 MDHEN and CDR2 SYDVKM come from the germline V gene. DNA for the CDR3: TGTGCCAGCAGTACAACAGGGGAAGATACGCAGTATTTT. Translation: CASSTTGEDTQYF.

There are a few counts of this clonotype. The rearrangement joins TRBV7-2 to TRBJ2-5, with a possible D match to TRBD1 (6 bases). Between the trimmed V and J ends, which lost 5 bases and 4 bases, there was a span of 11 bases. The germline V gene has CDR1 SGHTA and CDR2 FQGNSA. There are 13 residues in the CDR3. CDR3 in DNA: TGTGCCAGCAGCCTTGAGGGGGTAGAGACCCAGTACTTC. It encodes CASSLEGVETQYF.

The V gene is TRBV6-5, the J gene TRBJ2-2, with 11 bases that match TRBD2. Germline CDR1 and CDR2: MNHEY and SVGAGI. The CDR3 has 16 amino acids. V lost 2 bases, J lost 4 bases, and 3 bases stayed unmatched. The CDR3 reads CASSYDLAGGTGELFF. CDR3 coding DNA: TGTGCCAGCAGTTACGACCTAGCGGGAGGCACCGGGGAGCTGTTTTTT.

The chain is built from TRBV5-1 and TRBJ1-4; TRBD1 matches 7 bases. CDR1 is SGHRS and CDR2 is YFSETQ in the germline V gene. The CDR3 has 16 amino acids. The ends lost 2 bases at V and 5 bases at J; junction bases unmatched: 9. DNA of the CDR3: TGCGCCAGCAGCTTACCTACAGGGGCACAAAATGAAAAACTGTTTTTT. Encoded protein: CASSLPTGAQNEKLFF. Supplemented by reference TRBV5-1 and TRBJ1-4, the full variable domain reads KAGVTQTPRYLIKTRGQQVTLSCSPISGHRSVSWYQQTPGQGLQFLFEYFSETQRNKGNFPGRFSGRQFSNSRSEMNVSTLELGDSALYLCASSLPTGAQNEKLFFGSGTQLSVL.

The chain employs TRBV9 and TRBJ1-2; D unclear. This CDR3 has 14 residues. Germline V gives CDR1 SGDLS, CDR2 YYNGEE. The germline V and J ends were trimmed by 4 bases and 1 base, with 11 bases remaining between them. The CDR3 DNA sequence: TGTGCCAGCAGCATAGAGGCGGATAACTATGGCTACACCTTC. It translates to CASSIEADNYGYTF.

This clonotype was seen only a few times. This sequence joins TRBV6-6 and TRBJ2-5; no definite D call. The CDR3 runs 13 residues. Trimming cost V 6 bases and J 5 bases, with 13 bases left between them. Per the germline V gene, CDR1 is MNHNY and CDR2 is SVGAGI (reference sequence). The DNA of the CDR3 is TGTGCCAGCAGCTACCTCCTCGTGGAGACCCAGTACTTC. It translates to CASSYLLVETQYF.

This clonotype appeared a few times. The chain combines TRBV25-1 with TRBJ2-1, with 11 positions matching TRBD2. V trimming: 6 bases; J trimming: 7 bases; junction bases outside the gene matches: 2. Per germline, CDR1 MGHDK and CDR2 SYGVNS. The CDR3 runs 13 residues. CDR3 in DNA: TGTGCCAGCAGAACTAGCGGGAGTAATGAGCAGTTCTTC. It is translated as CASRTSGSNEQFF.

With respect to this clonotype: The CDR3 end shows no conserved phenylalanine or tryptophan, and so a read error is likely. This chain joins TRBV13 and TRBJ1-2; 7 nucleotides align to TRBD1. The CDR3 is made up of 14 amino acids. J lost 4 bases, V lost 4 bases, and 6 bases had no gene match. In germline, CDR1 is PRHDT, CDR2 FYEKMQ (reference sequence). CDR3 DNA sequence: TGTGCCAGCAGCTCCTCTGGGACAGTCTATGGCTACACCCTC. This sequence encodes CASSSSGTVYGYTL.

The V call is TRBV6-1, the J call TRBJ1-5, with TRBD1 matching over 7 bases. V lost 1 base to trimming and J lost 2 bases; unmatched junction nucleotides: 5. This CDR3 region has 16 residues. The germline V gene encodes CDR1 MNHNS and CDR2 SASEGT. In nucleotides, the CDR3 is TGTGCCAGCAGTGAAGGGAGGGGGCAGGGCAATCAGCCCCAGCATTTT. Protein sequence: CASSEGRGQGNQPQHF.

This clonotype was counted only a few times. This rearrangement joins TRBV7-6 to TRBJ2-7; no definite D call. This CDR3 comprises 16 residues. Germline V gene data show CDR1 as SGHVS and CDR2 as FNYEAQ. With 0 bases removed from V and 2 bases from J, the gap between germline ends came to 14 bases. The CDR3 DNA sequence: TGTGCCAGCAGCTTAGCCGATGACTCATCAGCCTACGAGCAGTACTTC. This sequence encodes CASSLADDSSAYEQYF.

This clonotype was found a few times. This rearrangement joins TRBV6-5 to TRBJ1-1; D possibly corresponds to TRBD1 (5 bases). CDR3 size: 13 residues. Germline V CDR1 and CDR2: MNHEY, SVGAGI. With 2 bases removed from V and 4 bases from J, the gap between germline ends came to 8 bases. CDR3 residues: CASSYMGRTEAFF. CDR3 nucleotide sequence: TGTGCCAGCAGTTACATGGGACGCACTGAAGCTTTCTTT.